Each of the 7 T cell receptor beta chains below was sequenced from the same sample in a study of control samples from healthy donors and cancer patients. Assay: immunoSEQ multiplex PCR; the TCRdb copy retains only in-frame clones and omits some. The sample has about 170,000 clones; more than 85% are singletons. The sequencing input was blood. These receptors all stem from a woman aged 40 to 50 in good health.

This clone was detected only a few times. This chain joins TRBV3-1 (or the pseudogene TRBV3-2) and TRBJ2-3; no reliable D call. Trimming left V 3 bases short and J 14 bases short, with 15 bases between. Germline CDR1 and CDR2: LGHDT and YNNKEL (reference sequence). This CDR3 has 12 residues. CDR3 region: CASSHNSGLMYF. CDR3 DNA sequence: TGTGCCAGCAGCCACAACTCAGGTCTAATGTATTTT.

This clone is a singleton in its sample. The V and J genes are TRBV6-5 and TRBJ2-1; no reliable D call. V lost 4 bases to trimming and J lost 9 bases, with 10 bases between them. The germline V gene encodes CDR1 MNHEY and CDR2 SVGAGI. The CDR3 spans 12 residues. The chain's CDR3 is CASSWINGEQFF. The CDR3 DNA follows: TGTGCCAGCAGTTGGATTAACGGTGAGCAGTTCTTC.

This sequence joins TRBV10-2 and TRBJ1-1; D gene uncertain. The length of the CDR3 is 13 residues. The germline V gene has CDR1 WSHSY and CDR2 SAAADI. V lost 6 bases to trimming and J lost 1 base, with 9 bases between them. In nucleotides, the CDR3 is TGCGCCAGCAGCCCCTCAACGAACACTGAAGCTTTCTTT. This encodes CASSPSTNTEAFF.

This clone was observed once. This rearrangement joins TRBV12-3 or TRBV12-4 to TRBJ2-3; D call uncertain. V shed 0 bases and J shed 2 bases, with 0 bases lying between them. This CDR3 is 12 amino acids long. CDR3 region: CASSLATDTQYF. CDR3 DNA sequence: TGTGCCAGCAGTTTAGCCACAGATACGCAGTATTTT.

The J gene is TRBJ2-7, the V gene TRBV7-9, with TRBD1 matching 8 bases. The ends lost 4 bases at V and 8 bases at J; junction bases unmatched: 13. The CDR3 extends over 15 amino acids. The germline V gene has CDR1 SEHNR and CDR2 FQNEAQ (reference sequence). The chain's CDR3 is CASSSPADRAEKQYF. CDR3 coding DNA: TGTGCCAGCAGCTCGCCCGCGGACAGGGCGGAAAAGCAGTACTTC.

The chain employs TRBV7-8 and TRBJ2-1; 11 bases line up with TRBD2. The trim removed 4 bases at V and 4 bases at J, leaving 15 bases unmatched. CDR1 and CDR2 from the germline V gene are SGHVS and FQNEAQ. The length of the CDR3 is 19 residues. This CDR3 reads CASSSHLKGLADLYNEQFF. CDR3 bases: TGTGCCAGCAGCTCTCACCTCAAGGGACTAGCGGATCTTTACAATGAGCAGTTCTTC.

This clone turned up a few times. The chain employs TRBV5-5 and TRBJ2-4, with a possible D match to TRBD2 (5 bases). Germline loops: CDR1 SGHKS, CDR2 YYEKEE (reference sequence). The CDR3 consists of 13 residues. Between the trimmed V and J ends, which lost 0 bases and 5 bases, there was a span of 6 bases. This CDR3 reads CASSLGGENIQYF. CDR3 nucleotides: TGTGCCAGCAGCTTGGGGGGAGAAAACATTCAGTACTTC. The full variable domain, completed using reference TRBV5-5 and TRBJ2-4, is DAGVTQSPTHLIKTRGQQVTLRCSPISGHKSVSWYQQVLGQGPQFIFQYYEKEERGRGNFPDRFSARQFPNYSSELNVNALLLGDSALYLCASSLGGENIQYFGAGTRLSVL.